The next 4 T cell receptor beta chains were all read from a single sample in a study of immune evolution from preneoplasia to lung adenocarcinoma. Profiling relied on immunoSEQ multiplex PCR, and the TCRdb table lists in-frame clones only, not all of them. The table records over 6,000 clones, about 85% of them present only once. Sequencing input: FFPE minimally invasive lung adenocarcinoma tissue. The source of these receptors is a person older than 75 with lung adenocarcinoma.

The chain links TRBV7-9 to TRBJ2-7; 8 bases are shared with TRBD1. V lost 5 bases, J lost 7 bases, and 13 bases stayed unmatched. Germline assignment: CDR1 SEHNR and CDR2 FQNEAQ (reference sequence). This CDR3 spans 15 amino acids. The CDR3 DNA sequence: TGTGCCAGCAGCCCCCTTGGACAGGGTACTTGGGAGCAGTACTTC. This sequence encodes CASSPLGQGTWEQYF.

V and J are TRBV2 and TRBJ1-2; 8 positions match TRBD1. This CDR3 has 14 amino acids. J lost 7 bases, V lost 4 bases, and 8 bases had no gene match. Germline assignment: CDR1 SNHLY and CDR2 FYNNEI. The CDR3 here is CASSGPGGAVGYTF. CDR3 bases: TGTGCCAGCAGTGGACCAGGGGGCGCCGTTGGCTACACCTTC.

The V call is TRBV20-1, the J call TRBJ1-4; D uncertain. Germline V gives CDR1 DFQATT, CDR2 SNEGSKA (reference sequence). V dropped 2 bases and J dropped 7 bases, with 5 bases sitting between them. This CDR3 is 11 amino acids long. The CDR3 DNA follows: TGCAGTGCTAGAAGGTCTGAAAAACTGTTTTTT. Translation: CSARRSEKLFF.

The chain uses TRBV4-2 and TRBJ1-1; D unclear. The V end was cut by 0 bases, the J end by 11 bases, with 16 bases between. CDR3 length: 14 residues. Germline V gives CDR1 LGHNA, CDR2 YNFKEQ. The CDR3 here is CASSQDLGQSRAFF. CDR3 coding DNA: TGTGCCAGCAGCCAAGATCTTGGTCAGTCTAGGGCTTTCTTT.